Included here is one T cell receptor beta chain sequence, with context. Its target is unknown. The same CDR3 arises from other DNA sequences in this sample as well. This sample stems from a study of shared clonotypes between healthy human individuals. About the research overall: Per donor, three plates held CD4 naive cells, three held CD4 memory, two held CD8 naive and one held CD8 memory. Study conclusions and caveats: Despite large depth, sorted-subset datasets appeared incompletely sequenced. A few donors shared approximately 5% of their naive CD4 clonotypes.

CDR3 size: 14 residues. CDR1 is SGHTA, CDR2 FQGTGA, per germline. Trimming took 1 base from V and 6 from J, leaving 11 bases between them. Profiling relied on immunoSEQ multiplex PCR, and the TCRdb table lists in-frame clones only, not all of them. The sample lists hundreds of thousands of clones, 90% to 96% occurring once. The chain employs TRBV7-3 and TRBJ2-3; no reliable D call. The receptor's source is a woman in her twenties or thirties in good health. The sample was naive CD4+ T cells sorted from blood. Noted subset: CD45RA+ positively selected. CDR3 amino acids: CASSLNGIGDTQYF. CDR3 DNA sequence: TGTGCCAGCAGCTTAAATGGGATAGGGGATACGCAGTATTTT.